The clone carrying this T cell receptor (beta chain) is a singleton in its sample. What it binds is unknown. Cultured CD4+ T cell DNA underwent sequencing with the Oncomine TCR Beta short-read assay. From cultured CD4+ T cells, genomic DNA was extracted. TCRdb fed the PCR reads into MiXCR, producing one record per CDR3 protein. The sample records over 14,000 distinct CDR3 sequences, about 55% being singletons. This sample was included in a study of vaccination and CD4 T cells after COVID-19. The wider study: Convalescent persons amounted to six males plus four females, two of whom were Hispanic.

Treatment noted: approximately 10-day PBMC culture with coronavirus spike peptide pools or control peptides (ViraFEST assay). ViraFEST enlarged antigen-specific T cell populations with peptide pools and afterwards sequenced TCRs. The study's findings and limits: A nonsignificant rise from roughly 21 to 40 was seen in the median number of SARS-CoV-2-reactive clonotypes.

In germline, CDR1 is MNHEY, CDR2 SMNVEV (reference sequence). The CDR3 is 14 amino acids. Trimming removed 6 bases at V and 3 bases at J, with 9 bases between. The chain combines TRBV27 with TRBJ2-6; tentative D call: TRBD2 (5 bases). The receptor's source is a human donor who had recovered from COVID-19. Sequenced: CD4+ T cells from blood, cultured in vitro. CDR3 sequence: CASSGGLGANVLTF. The CDR3 DNA reads as TGTGCCAGCAGCGGAGGTCTTGGGGCCAACGTCCTGACTTTC.